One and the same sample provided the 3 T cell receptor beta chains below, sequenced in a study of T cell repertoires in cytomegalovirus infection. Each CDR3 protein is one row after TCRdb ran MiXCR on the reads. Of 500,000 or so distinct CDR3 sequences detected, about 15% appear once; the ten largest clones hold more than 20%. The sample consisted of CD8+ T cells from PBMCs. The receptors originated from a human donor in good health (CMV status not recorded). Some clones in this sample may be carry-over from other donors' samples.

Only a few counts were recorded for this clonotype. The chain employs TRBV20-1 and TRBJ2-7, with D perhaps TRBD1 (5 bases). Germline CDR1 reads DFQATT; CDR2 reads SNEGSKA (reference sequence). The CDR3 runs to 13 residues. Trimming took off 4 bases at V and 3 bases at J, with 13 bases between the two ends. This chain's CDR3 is CSATQGMGYEQYF. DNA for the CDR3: TGCAGTGCTACTCAGGGAATGGGCTACGAGCAGTACTTC.

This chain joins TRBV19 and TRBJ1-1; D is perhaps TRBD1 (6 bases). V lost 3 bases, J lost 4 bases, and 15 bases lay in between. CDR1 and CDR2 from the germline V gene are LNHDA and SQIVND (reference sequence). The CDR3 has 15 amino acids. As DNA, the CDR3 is TGTGCCAGTAGTATGATGGGGGGCGGAGGCACTGAAGCTTTCTTT. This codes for CASSMMGGGGTEAFF.

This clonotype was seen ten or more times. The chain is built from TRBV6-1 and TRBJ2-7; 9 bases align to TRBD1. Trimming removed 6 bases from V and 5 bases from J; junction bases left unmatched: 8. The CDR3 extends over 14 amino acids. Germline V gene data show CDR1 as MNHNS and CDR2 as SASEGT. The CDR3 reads CASRDGTGYHEQYF. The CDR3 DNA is TGTGCCAGCAGGGATGGGACAGGGTACCACGAGCAGTACTTC.